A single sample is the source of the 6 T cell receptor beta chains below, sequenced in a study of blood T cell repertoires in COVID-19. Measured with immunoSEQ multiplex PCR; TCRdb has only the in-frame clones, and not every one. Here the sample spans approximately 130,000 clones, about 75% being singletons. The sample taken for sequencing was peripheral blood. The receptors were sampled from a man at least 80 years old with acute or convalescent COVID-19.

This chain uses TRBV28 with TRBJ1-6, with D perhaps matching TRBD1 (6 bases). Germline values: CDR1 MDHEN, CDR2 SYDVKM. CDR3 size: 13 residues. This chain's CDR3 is CASKGVQNSPLHF. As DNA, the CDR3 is TGTGCTTCGAAGGGGGTTCAGAATTCACCCCTCCACTTT.

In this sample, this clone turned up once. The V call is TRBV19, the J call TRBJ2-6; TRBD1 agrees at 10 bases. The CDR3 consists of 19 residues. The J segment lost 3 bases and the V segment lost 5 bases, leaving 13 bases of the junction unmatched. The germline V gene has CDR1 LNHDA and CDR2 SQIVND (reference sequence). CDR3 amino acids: CASSALPGQGTRGANVLTF. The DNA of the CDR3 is TGTGCCAGTAGTGCCTTACCGGGACAGGGGACTCGTGGGGCCAACGTCCTGACTTTC.

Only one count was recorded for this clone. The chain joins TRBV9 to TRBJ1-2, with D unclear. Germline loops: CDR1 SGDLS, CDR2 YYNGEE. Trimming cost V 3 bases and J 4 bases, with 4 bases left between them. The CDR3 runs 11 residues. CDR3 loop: CASSASYGYTF. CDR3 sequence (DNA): TGTGCCAGCAGCGCCTCCTATGGCTACACCTTC.

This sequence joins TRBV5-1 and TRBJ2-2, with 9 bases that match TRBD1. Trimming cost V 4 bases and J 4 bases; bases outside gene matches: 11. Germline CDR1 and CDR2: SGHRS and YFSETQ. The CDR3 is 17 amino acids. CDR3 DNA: TGCGCCAGCAGCCGACCTCCCGGGACAGGGCCCACCGGGGAGCTGTTTTTT. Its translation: CASSRPPGTGPTGELFF.

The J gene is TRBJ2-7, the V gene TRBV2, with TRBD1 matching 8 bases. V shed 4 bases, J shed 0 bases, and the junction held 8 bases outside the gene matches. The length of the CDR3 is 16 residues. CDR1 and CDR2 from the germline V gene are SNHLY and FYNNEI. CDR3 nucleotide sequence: TGTGCCAGCAGTGCCCGACAGGGGCGCCTCTCCTACGAGCAGTACTTC. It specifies CASSARQGRLSYEQYF.

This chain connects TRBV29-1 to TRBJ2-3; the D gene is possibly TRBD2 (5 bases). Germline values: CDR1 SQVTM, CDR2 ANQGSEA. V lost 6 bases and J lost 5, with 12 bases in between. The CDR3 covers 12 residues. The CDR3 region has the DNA TGCAGCGTGAGCGGTGCACAAGATACGCAGTATTTT. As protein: CSVSGAQDTQYF.